These 4 T cell receptor beta chains were all obtained from the same sample, sequenced in a study of blood T cell repertoires in COVID-19. Clones were read by immunoSEQ multiplex PCR, and TCRdb kept only the in-frame ones, dropping some. This repertoire shows roughly 100,000 clones, 60% to 80% found once; its top ten account for 9.8%. Specimen: peripheral blood. These receptors all come from a man aged 60 to 75 with active or convalescent COVID-19.

The chain joins TRBV9 to TRBJ2-2; 13 nucleotides align to TRBD2. Germline CDR1 is SGDLS and CDR2 is YYNGEE. The CDR3 totals 18 residues. J gave up 6 bases and V 3 bases, and 11 bases lay outside the gene matches. The CDR3 DNA follows: TGTGCCAGCAGCGAGGGAGGGAGACTAGCGGGAGGCTCCGGGGAGCTGTTTTTT. Its translation: CASSEGGRLAGGSGELFF.

The chain employs TRBV5-1 and TRBJ2-3, with a tentative D call TRBD1 (5 bases). Germline CDR1 reads SGHRS; CDR2 reads YFSETQ. With 2 bases removed from V and 4 bases from J, the gap between germline ends came to 29 bases. This CDR3 region has 20 residues. CDR3 sequence reads: CASSLRERQSRSPLADTQYF. For the CDR3, the DNA is TGCGCCAGCAGCTTAAGGGAACGACAGAGCCGAAGCCCTCTAGCAGATACGCAGTATTTT.

A few counts support this clone. V usage is TRBV10-3 and J usage is TRBJ2-1, with D possibly matching TRBD2 (6 bases). The V gene's germline CDR1 is ENHRY and CDR2 SYGVKD. This CDR3 spans 12 amino acids. V shed 8 bases and J shed 8 bases, with 13 bases lying between them. The CDR3 DNA sequence: TGTGCCATCCGAGGGGCTAGCGATGAGCAGTTCTTC. Translating gives CAIRGASDEQFF.

This clone has a handful of counts. This chain joins TRBV15 and TRBJ1-3; D remains ambiguous. This CDR3 spans 15 amino acids. CDR1 and CDR2 (germline): LNHNV, YYDKDF (reference sequence). V lost 0 bases to trimming and J lost 1 base, with 7 bases between them. CDR3 nucleotides: TGTGCCACCAGCAGAGACGTTAGTTCTGGAAACACCATATATTTT. Protein: CATSRDVSSGNTIYF.